The clone carrying this T cell receptor (beta chain) was seen a few times. Its antigen remains unknown. Within Nashville, Tennessee resided all donors, each a Caucasian adult. The sample belongs to a study of shared clonotypes between healthy human individuals. The study's findings and limits: Naive subsets generally exceeded memory subsets in estimated richness. Naive CD4 clonotypes overlapped across a handful of donors at about 5%.

V lost 5 bases to trimming and J lost 3 bases; unmatched junction nucleotides: 7. This CDR3 region has 15 residues. Germline values: CDR1 SGHVS, CDR2 FQNEAQ. For every subset, genomic DNA was evenly distributed across several immunoSEQ plates. The table came from immunoSEQ multiplex PCR; TCRdb's copy has only in-frame clones and leaves some out. Of 190,000 or so clones in the sample, approximately 70% were seen once. This chain connects TRBV7-8 to TRBJ1-5, with 7 bases that match TRBD1. Sequences were obtained from memory CD4+ T cells sorted from blood. The subset was: CD45RA-negative fraction. The clonotype originates from a man aged 25-45 years in good health. CDR3 residues: CASSPRGGTNQPQHF. DNA for the CDR3: TGTGCCAGCAGCCCCAGGGGGGGGACCAATCAGCCCCAGCATTTT.